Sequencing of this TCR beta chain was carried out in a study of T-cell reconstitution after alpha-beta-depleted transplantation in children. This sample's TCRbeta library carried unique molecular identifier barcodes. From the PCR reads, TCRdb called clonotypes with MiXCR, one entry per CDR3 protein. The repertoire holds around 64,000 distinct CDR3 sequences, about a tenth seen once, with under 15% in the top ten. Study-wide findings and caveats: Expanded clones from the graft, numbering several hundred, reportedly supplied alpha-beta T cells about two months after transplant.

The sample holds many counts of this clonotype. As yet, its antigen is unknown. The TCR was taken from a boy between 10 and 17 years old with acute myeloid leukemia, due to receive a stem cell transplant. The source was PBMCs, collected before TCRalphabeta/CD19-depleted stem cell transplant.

CDR3 nucleotide sequence: TGTGCCAGCAGTTCCCAAGGACTAGCTACCCACGAGCAGTACTTC. It encodes CASSSQGLATHEQYF. The rearrangement joins TRBV12-3 or TRBV12-4 to TRBJ2-7; 8 bases fit TRBD2. This CDR3 comprises 15 residues. Trimming removed 4 bases from V and 5 bases from J; junction bases left unmatched: 10.